These 6 T cell receptor beta chains came from one sample sequenced in a study of T cell responses to AZD1222 COVID-19 vaccine. Some clones are missing from TCRdb's copy, which holds only in-frame ones; the method was immunoSEQ multiplex PCR. This sample has under 150,000 clones, with around 85% found just once. Specimen: peripheral blood, collected on day 0 of MenACWY control vaccination. The receptor source for this set is an adult in good health.

In DNA, the CDR3 is TGTGCCTGGAGTAGGTGGACAGAGAACTATGGCTACACCTTC. The encoded protein is CAWSRWTENYGYTF. This chain joins TRBV30 and TRBJ1-2, with D possibly being TRBD1 (6 bases). Germline CDR1 is GTSNPN and CDR2 is SVGIG (reference sequence). Trimming pared 2 bases from V and 2 bases from J, leaving 12 bases between. The CDR3 is made up of 14 amino acids.

The V and J genes are TRBV19 and TRBJ1-2, with D perhaps TRBD1 (6 bases). Per germline, CDR1 LNHDA and CDR2 SQIVND (reference sequence). Trimming removed 6 bases at V and 4 bases at J, with 21 bases between. The CDR3 is 16 residues long. CDR3 coding DNA: TGTGCCAGTAGGAGCCTTGCAGGGGTCGAGCTCTATGGCTACACCTTC. As protein: CASRSLAGVELYGYTF.

V gene TRBV4-1 combines with J gene TRBJ1-1; D remains ambiguous. V was pared by 6 bases and J by 1 base, with 12 bases between. There are 14 residues in the CDR3. The germline V gene encodes CDR1 MGHRA and CDR2 YSYEKL. CDR3 in amino acids: CASSHRYTNTEAFF. CDR3 sequence (DNA): TGCGCCAGCAGTCACAGATACACGAACACTGAAGCTTTCTTT.

This chain joins TRBV6-5 and TRBJ1-2; D unclear. The CDR3 runs 14 residues. The V gene's germline CDR1 is MNHEY and CDR2 SVGAGI. V was cut by 0 bases and J by 6 bases, with 11 bases left in between. For the CDR3, the DNA is TGTGCCAGCAGTTACTCGAGGGTGGATCATGGCTACACCTTC. Amino acids: CASSYSRVDHGYTF.

The DNA of the CDR3 is TGTGCCAGCAGTTCAAGTAACAGGGCCAATGAGCAGTTCTTC. This gives the protein CASSSSNRANEQFF. The chain carries TRBV28 and TRBJ2-1; D might be TRBD1 (6 bases). The V gene's germline CDR1 is MDHEN and CDR2 SYDVKM. V lost 4 bases and J 6 bases, leaving 13 bases between the germline ends. This CDR3 contains 14 residues.

The rearrangement links TRBV28 to TRBJ1-2, with a tentative D call TRBD1 (6 bases). CDR1 and CDR2 from the germline V gene are MDHEN and SYDVKM. The V and J ends lost 5 bases and 4 bases respectively, with 17 bases between them. There are 15 residues in the CDR3. Written as DNA, the CDR3 is TGTGCCAGCAGTCCCCAGGGGCGGAGGGCCTATGGCTACACCTTC. Its translation: CASSPQGRRAYGYTF.